Below, 10 T cell receptor beta chains from the same sample are listed, as sequenced in a study of CD8 T cells in ankylosing spondylitis. General study points: Seven or eight highly homologous variants made up a TCR beta motif, and this motif appeared characteristic of ankylosing spondylitis blood.

These receptors lack a known antigen. TCRdb independently ran MiXCR on the 5' RACE reads; one entry per CDR3 protein. This repertoire shows 500,000 or so distinct CDR3 sequences, 5.3% found once; its top ten account for 3% to 4.5%. The sequenced material came from blood, either unsorted or a sorted T cell fraction (not recorded which). The receptors were sampled from a male donor with ankylosing spondylitis.

This clonotype was seen ten or more times. The J gene is TRBJ2-3, the V gene TRBV11-2; 7 bases fit TRBD2. This CDR3 has 16 residues. V dropped 4 bases and J dropped 3; count of bases not matched to a gene: 10. The germline gives CDR1 SGHAT, CDR2 FQNNGV. The CDR3 DNA reads as TGTGCCAGCAGCTGGCAGCGGGACGGGGGGACAGATACGCAGTATTTT. It translates to CASSWQRDGGTDTQYF.

At least ten counts were recorded for this clonotype. This sequence joins TRBV12-3 or TRBV12-4 and TRBJ2-1; TRBD2 aligns across 9 bases. The CDR3 sequence is 16 residues long. The trim removed 2 bases at V and 3 bases at J, leaving 5 bases unmatched. The CDR3 is CASSLTGTSFYNEQFF. DNA for the CDR3: TGTGCCAGCAGTTTAACCGGGACTAGCTTCTACAATGAGCAGTTCTTC.

This clonotype was counted many times. The V call is TRBV24-1, the J call TRBJ2-1, with 10 bases lining up with TRBD2. This CDR3 is 16 amino acids long. V was clipped by 3 bases and J by 8 bases; unmatched bases: 9. Per germline, CDR1 KGHDR and CDR2 SFDVKD. Here the CDR3 reads CATSDGLAAILDEQFF. CDR3 sequence (DNA): TGTGCCACCAGTGATGGACTAGCGGCCATTCTGGATGAGCAGTTCTTC.

The chain is built from TRBV19 and TRBJ2-1; TRBD2 is a possible D gene (6 bases). Germline V gene lookup returns CDR1 LNHDA and CDR2 SQIVND (reference sequence). The CDR3 sequence is 16 residues long. The V gene lost 5 bases and the J gene lost 6 bases, with 20 bases spanning the gap. CDR3 in DNA: TGTGCCAGTAGTTCTTTTAGCGGAACGGGGAGCAATGAGCAGTTCTTC. Translating it yields CASSSFSGTGSNEQFF.

There are many counts of this clonotype. The chain employs TRBV9 and TRBJ1-2, with TRBD1 identical over 7 bases. CDR1 and CDR2 (germline): SGDLS, YYNGEE. This CDR3 spans 15 amino acids. After removal of 3 bases from V and 4 bases from J, the junction contained 9 bases not matched to a gene. The CDR3 is CASSATGITIYGYTF. The CDR3 DNA reads TGTGCCAGCAGCGCGACAGGGATTACCATCTATGGCTACACCTTC.

This clonotype was detected many times. An end of the junction differs from the germline gene, which may be a read error. This chain joins TRBV20-1 and TRBJ2-7; 9 positions agree with TRBD2. Germline V lookup: CDR1 DFQATT, CDR2 SNEGSKA (reference sequence). The CDR3 runs 15 residues. CDR3 region: CSAPPAGGLVDEHYF. The CDR3 DNA reads as TGCAGTGCGCCCCCTGCGGGGGGGCTTGTCGACGAGCATTACTTC.

This clonotype has a count of ten or more. This chain connects TRBV29-1 to TRBJ2-5; TRBD2 agrees at 8 bases. V shed 5 bases, J shed 5 bases, and the junction held 13 bases outside the gene matches. CDR1 is SQVTM, CDR2 ANQGSEA, per germline. CDR3 length: 15 residues. CDR3 amino acids: CSVKISGMALETQYF. The CDR3 DNA is TGCAGCGTTAAGATTAGCGGGATGGCCCTTGAGACCCAGTACTTC.

This clonotype was recorded many times. The genes are TRBV7-2 and TRBJ2-5; 11 bases fit TRBD1. V shed 1 base and J 5 bases; nucleotides not matched to a gene: 3. This CDR3 has 15 amino acids. Germline V gene lookup returns CDR1 SGHTA and CDR2 FQGNSA. The CDR3 loop reads CASSLGTGGWETQYF. In DNA form, the CDR3 reads TGTGCCAGCAGCTTAGGGACAGGGGGCTGGGAGACCCAGTACTTC.

Ten or more counts support this clonotype. V gene TRBV29-1 combines with J gene TRBJ2-1, with D maybe TRBD1 (6 bases). V dropped 6 bases and J dropped 5 bases, with 17 bases sitting between them. This CDR3 contains 14 residues. Germline CDR1 is SQVTM and CDR2 is ANQGSEA. DNA for the CDR3: TGCAGCGTCGCCCAGGGGTTCCTTAACAATGAGCAGTTCTTC. It encodes CSVAQGFLNNEQFF.

This clonotype was detected many times. J is TRBJ1-2 and V is TRBV4-3; D uncertain. This CDR3 comprises 13 residues. Germline values: CDR1 LGHNA, CDR2 YSLEER. The V gene lost 4 bases and the J gene lost 2 bases, with 8 bases spanning the gap. For the CDR3, the DNA is TGCGCCAGCAGCCCGCATAGGAACTATGGCTACACCTTC. Protein product: CASSPHRNYGYTF.